One TCR beta chain is described in this entry. Germline V gene data show CDR1 as SGHTS and CDR2 as YDEGEE. V was shortened by 1 base and J by 4 bases, with 6 bases between the two germline ends. The CDR3 has 13 amino acids. This entry is derived from a study of blood T cell repertoires in COVID-19. Study-wide context: Sites across the United States, Italy and Spain contributed samples from acute and convalescent COVID-19.

Sequencing used immunoSEQ multiplex PCR; TCRdb keeps in-frame clones, though not all of them. The sample lists about 150,000 clones; 91% were seen once. Sample: peripheral blood. This clonotype originated in a man in his fifties with acute or convalescent COVID-19. The chain uses TRBV5-8 and TRBJ2-1; D ambiguous. CDR3 in amino acids: CASSLRGYNEQFF. The CDR3 DNA reads as TGTGCCAGCAGCTTGAGAGGTTACAATGAGCAGTTCTTC.